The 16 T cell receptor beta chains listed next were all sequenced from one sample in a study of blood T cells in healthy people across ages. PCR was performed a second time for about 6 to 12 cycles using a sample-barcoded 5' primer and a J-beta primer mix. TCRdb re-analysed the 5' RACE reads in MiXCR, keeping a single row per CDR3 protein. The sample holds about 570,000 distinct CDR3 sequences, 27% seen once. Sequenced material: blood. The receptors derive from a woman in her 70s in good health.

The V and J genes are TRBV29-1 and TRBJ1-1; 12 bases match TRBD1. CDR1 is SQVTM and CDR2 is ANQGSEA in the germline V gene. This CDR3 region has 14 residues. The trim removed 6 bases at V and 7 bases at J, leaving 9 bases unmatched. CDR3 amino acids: CSVERGQGASEAFF. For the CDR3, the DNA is TGCAGCGTGGAAAGGGGACAGGGGGCTAGTGAAGCTTTCTTT.

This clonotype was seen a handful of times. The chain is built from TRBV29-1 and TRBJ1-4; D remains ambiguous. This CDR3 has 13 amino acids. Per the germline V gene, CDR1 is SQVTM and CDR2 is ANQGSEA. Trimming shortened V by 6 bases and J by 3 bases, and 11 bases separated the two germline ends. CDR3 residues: CSVRGGANEKLFF. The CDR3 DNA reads TGCAGCGTAAGAGGTGGAGCTAATGAAAAACTGTTTTTT.

The CDR3 nucleotides read TGTGCCAGCAGCCCCAGACTTAGCAGGGGGGCCTACAATGAGCAGTTCTTC. Its translation: CASSPRLSRGAYNEQFF. The gene calls are TRBV4-2 and TRBJ2-5; perhaps TRBD1 as D (7 bases). The J call may not be correct, given that the DNA end is closer to TRBJ2-1. Germline loops: CDR1 LGHNA, CDR2 YNFKEQ. The CDR3 runs 17 residues.

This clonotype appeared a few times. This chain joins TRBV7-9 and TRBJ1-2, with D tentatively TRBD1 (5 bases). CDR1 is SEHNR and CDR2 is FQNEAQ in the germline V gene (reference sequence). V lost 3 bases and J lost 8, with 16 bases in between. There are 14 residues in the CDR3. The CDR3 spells CASSFSTGPGGYTF. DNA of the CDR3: TGTGCCAGCAGCTTCTCCACAGGTCCAGGGGGCTACACCTTC.

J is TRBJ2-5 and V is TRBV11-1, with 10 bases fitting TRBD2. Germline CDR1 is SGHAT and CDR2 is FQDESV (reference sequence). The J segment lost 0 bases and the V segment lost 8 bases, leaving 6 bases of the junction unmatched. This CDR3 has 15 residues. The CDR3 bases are TGTGCCAGCTGCTATAGCGGGGGGTACCAAGAGACCCAGTACTTC. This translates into CASCYSGGYQETQYF.

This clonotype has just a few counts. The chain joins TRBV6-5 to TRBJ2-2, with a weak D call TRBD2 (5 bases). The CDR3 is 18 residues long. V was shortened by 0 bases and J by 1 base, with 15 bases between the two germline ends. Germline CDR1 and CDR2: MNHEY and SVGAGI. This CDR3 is CASSYSRRLAGNTGELFF. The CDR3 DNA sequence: TGTGCCAGCAGTTACTCGCGGAGGCTAGCAGGGAACACCGGGGAGCTGTTTTTT.

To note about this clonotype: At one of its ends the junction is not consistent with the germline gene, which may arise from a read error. CDR3 DNA sequence: TGCGCCGGCAGCGGGGGGACAGGGTCTCGGTGGACTGAAGCTTTCTTT. The encoded protein is CAGSGGTGSRWTEAFF. The chain combines TRBV5-1 with TRBJ1-1, with 9 bases that match TRBD1. The CDR3 consists of 16 residues. The germline V gene has CDR1 SGHRS and CDR2 YFSETQ. Supplemented by reference TRBV5-1 and TRBJ1-1, the full variable domain reads KAGVTQTPRYLIKTRGQQVTLSCSPISGHRSVSWYQQTPGQGLQFLFEYFSETQRNKGNFPGRFSGRQFSNSRSEMNVSTLELGDSALYLCAGSGGTGSRWTEAFFGQGTRLTVV.

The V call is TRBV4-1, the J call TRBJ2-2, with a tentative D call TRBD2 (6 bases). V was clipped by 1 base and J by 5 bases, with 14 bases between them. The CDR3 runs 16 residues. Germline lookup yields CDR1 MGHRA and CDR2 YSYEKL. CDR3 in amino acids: CASSQAFGAGTGELFF. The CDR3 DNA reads TGCGCCAGCAGCCAAGCGTTCGGGGCGGGGACCGGGGAGCTGTTTTTT.

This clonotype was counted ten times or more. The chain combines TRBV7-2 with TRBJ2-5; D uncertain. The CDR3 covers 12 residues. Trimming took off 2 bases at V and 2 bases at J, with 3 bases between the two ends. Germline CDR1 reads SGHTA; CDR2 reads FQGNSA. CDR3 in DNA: TGTGCCAGCAGCTTATGGCAAGAGACCCAGTACTTC. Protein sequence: CASSLWQETQYF.

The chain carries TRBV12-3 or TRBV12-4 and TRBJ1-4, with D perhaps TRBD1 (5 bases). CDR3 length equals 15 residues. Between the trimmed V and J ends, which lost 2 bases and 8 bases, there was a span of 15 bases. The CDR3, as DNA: TGTGCCAGCAGTTTACTGGGGGAGGTAGGGGAAAAACTGTTTTTT. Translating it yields CASSLLGEVGEKLFF.

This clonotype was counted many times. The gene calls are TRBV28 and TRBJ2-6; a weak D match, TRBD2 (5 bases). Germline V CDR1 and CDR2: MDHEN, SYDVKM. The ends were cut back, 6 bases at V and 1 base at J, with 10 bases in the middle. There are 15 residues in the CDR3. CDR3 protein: CASRSGSSGANVLTF. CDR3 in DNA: TGTGCCAGCAGATCGGGGTCGTCTGGGGCCAACGTCCTGACTTTC. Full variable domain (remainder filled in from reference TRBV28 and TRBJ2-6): DVKVTQSSRYLVKRTGEKVFLECVQDMDHENMFWYRQDPGLGLRLIYFSYDVKMKEKGDIPEGYSVSREKKERFSLILESASTNQTSMYLCASRSGSSGANVLTFGAGSRLTVL.

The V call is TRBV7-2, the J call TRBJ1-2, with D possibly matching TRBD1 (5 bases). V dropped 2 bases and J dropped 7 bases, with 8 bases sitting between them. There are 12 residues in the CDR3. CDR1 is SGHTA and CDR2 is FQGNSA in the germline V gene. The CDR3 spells CASSLRGRGYTF. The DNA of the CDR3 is TGTGCCAGCAGCTTAAGGGGTCGTGGCTACACCTTC. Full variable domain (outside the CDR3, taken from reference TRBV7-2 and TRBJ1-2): GAGVSQSPSNKVTEKGKDVELRCDPISGHTALYWYRQSLGQGLEFLIYFQGNSAPDKSGLPSDRFSAERTGGSVSTLTIQRTQQEDSAVYLCASSLRGRGYTFGSGTRLTVV.

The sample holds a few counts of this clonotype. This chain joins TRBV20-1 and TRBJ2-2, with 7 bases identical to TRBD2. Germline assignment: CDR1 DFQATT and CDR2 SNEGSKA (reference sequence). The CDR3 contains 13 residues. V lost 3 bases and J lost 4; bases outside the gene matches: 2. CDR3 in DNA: TGCAGTGCTAGGCCGGGGGGCACCGGGGAGCTGTTTTTT. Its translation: CSARPGGTGELFF.

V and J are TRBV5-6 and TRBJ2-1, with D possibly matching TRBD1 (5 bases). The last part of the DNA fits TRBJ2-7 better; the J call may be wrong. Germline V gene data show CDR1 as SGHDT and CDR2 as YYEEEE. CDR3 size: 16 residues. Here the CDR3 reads CASSSKVGLGRYEQYF. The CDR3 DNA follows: TGTGCCAGCAGCTCCAAGGTGGGGCTAGGACGCTACGAGCAGTACTTC.

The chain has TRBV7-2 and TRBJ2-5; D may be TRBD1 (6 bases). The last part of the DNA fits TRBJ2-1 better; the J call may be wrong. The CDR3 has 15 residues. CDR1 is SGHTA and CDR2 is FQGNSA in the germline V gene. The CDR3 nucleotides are TGTGCCAGCAGCCGGGACACAAGCTCCTACAATGAGCAGTTCTTC. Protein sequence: CASSRDTSSYNEQFF.

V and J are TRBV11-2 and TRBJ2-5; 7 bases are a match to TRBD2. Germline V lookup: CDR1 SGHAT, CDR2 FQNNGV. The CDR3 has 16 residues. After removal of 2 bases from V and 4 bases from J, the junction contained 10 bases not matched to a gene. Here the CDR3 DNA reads TGTGCCAGCAGCTTATTGGACGGACTAGGGTTAGAGACCCAGTACTTC. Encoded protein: CASSLLDGLGLETQYF. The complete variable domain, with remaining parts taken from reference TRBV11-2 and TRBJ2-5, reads EAGVAQSPRYKIIEKRQSVAFWCNPISGHATLYWYQQILGQGPKLLIQFQNNGVVDDSQLPKDRFSAERLKGVDSTLKIQPAKLEDSAVYLCASSLLDGLGLETQYFGPGTRLLVL.